Included here is one TCR beta chain sequence, with context. The data stem from a study of Ad26.COV2.S vaccination and SARS-CoV-2 variants. Treatment denoted: around 19 received Ad26.COV2.S at low or high dose, single or two shots; roughly five received placebo; per-sample allocation not given. Day 63 after the first injection of vaccine or placebo was the sampling time. Profiled with immunoSEQ multiplex PCR; TCRdb holds only in-frame clones, not every one. The sample lists 440,000 or so clones, roughly 88% occurring once. Trimming removed 6 bases from V and 0 bases from J, with 18 bases in between. The CDR3 covers 16 residues. Germline V CDR1 and CDR2: LGHDT, YNNKEL (reference sequence).

This receptor was identified in a person aged 18-60 years who received the Ad26.COV2.S COVID-19 vaccine or a placebo. The source material was peripheral blood, sampled in a trial of Ad26.COV2.S vaccine versus placebo. The V and J genes are TRBV3-1 (or the pseudogene TRBV3-2) and TRBJ2-7; D may be TRBD2 (6 bases). The CDR3 DNA reads as TGTGCCAGCAGTCGCGCCCGGGACTCGGACTCCTACGAGCAGTACTTC. Protein: CASSRARDSDSYEQYF.